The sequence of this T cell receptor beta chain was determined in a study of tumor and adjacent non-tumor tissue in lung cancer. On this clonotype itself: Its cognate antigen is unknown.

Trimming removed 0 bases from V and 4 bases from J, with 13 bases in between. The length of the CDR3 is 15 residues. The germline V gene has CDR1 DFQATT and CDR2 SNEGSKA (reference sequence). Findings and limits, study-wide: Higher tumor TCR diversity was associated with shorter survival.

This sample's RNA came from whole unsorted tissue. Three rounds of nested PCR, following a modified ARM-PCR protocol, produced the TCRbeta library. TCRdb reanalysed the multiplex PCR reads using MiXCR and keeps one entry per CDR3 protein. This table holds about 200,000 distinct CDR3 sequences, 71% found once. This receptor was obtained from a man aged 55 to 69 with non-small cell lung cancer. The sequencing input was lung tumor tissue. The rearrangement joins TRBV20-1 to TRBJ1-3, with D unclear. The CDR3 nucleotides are TGCAGTGCTAGAGAAACTACGAATTCCGGAAACACCATATATTTT. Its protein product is CSARETTNSGNTIYF.